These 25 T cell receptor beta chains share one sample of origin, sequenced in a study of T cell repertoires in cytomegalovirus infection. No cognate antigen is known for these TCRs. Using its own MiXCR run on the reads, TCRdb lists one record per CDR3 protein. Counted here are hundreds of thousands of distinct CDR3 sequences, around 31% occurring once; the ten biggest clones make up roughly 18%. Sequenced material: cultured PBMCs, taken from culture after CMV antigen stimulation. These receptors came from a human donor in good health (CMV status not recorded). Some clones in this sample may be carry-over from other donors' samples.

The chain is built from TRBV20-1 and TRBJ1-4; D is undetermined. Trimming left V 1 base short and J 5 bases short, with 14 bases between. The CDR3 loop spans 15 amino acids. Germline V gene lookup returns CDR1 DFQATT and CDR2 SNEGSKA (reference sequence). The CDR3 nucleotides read TGCAGTGCTAGAGGTCCTTCCCCCTTGAATGAAAAACTGTTTTTT. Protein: CSARGPSPLNEKLFF.

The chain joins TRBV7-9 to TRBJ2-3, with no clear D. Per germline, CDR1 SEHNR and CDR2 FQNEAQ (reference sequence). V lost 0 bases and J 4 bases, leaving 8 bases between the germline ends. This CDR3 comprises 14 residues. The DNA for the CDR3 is TGTGCCAGCAGCTTAGCCGAGAGTGCAGATACGCAGTATTTT. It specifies CASSLAESADTQYF.

The chain's CDR3 is CASSEDWWGANTGELFF. The CDR3 bases are TGTGCCAGCAGTGAAGATTGGTGGGGGGCGAACACCGGGGAGCTGTTTTTT. This rearrangement joins TRBV2 to TRBJ2-2, with D possibly matching TRBD2 (6 bases). In germline, CDR1 is SNHLY, CDR2 FYNNEI. Deletions cut 1 base from V and 0 bases from J, with 12 bases between. There are 17 residues in the CDR3.

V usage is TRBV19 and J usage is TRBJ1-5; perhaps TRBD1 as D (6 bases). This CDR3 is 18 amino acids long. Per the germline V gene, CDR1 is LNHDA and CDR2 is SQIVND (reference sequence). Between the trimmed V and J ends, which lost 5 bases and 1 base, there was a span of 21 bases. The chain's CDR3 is CASSFRGTWSRSNQPQHF. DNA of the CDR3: TGTGCCAGTAGTTTCAGGGGAACATGGAGTAGGAGCAATCAGCCCCAGCATTTT.

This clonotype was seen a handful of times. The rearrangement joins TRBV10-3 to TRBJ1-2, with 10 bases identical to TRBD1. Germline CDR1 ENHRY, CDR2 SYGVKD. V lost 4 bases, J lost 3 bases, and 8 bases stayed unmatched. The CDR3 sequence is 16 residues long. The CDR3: CAISGFRQGADYGYTF. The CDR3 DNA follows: TGTGCCATCAGTGGATTTCGACAGGGGGCGGACTATGGCTACACCTTC.

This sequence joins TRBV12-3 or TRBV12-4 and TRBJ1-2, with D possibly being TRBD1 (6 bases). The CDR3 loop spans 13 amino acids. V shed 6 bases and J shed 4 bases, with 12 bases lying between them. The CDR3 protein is CASRVQGSYGYTF. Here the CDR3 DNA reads TGTGCCAGCAGGGTACAGGGAAGCTATGGCTACACCTTC.

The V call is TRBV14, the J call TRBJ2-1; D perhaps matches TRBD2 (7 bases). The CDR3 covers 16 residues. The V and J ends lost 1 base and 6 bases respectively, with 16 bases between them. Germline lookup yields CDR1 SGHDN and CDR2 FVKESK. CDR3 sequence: CASSQGVFRGANEQFF. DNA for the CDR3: TGTGCCAGCAGCCAAGGGGTCTTTCGGGGGGCCAATGAGCAGTTCTTC.

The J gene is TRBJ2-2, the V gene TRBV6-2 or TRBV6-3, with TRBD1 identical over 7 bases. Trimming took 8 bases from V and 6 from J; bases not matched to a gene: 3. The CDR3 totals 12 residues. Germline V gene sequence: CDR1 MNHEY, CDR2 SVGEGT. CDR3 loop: CASYRGSGELFF. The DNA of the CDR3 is TGTGCCAGCTACAGGGGTTCCGGGGAGCTGTTTTTT.

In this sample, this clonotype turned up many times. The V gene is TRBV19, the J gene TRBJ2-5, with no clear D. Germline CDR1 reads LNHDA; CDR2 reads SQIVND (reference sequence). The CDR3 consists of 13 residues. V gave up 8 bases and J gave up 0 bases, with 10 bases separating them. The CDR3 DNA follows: TGTGCCAGTCTAGACACCAACCAAGAGACCCAGTACTTC. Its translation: CASLDTNQETQYF.

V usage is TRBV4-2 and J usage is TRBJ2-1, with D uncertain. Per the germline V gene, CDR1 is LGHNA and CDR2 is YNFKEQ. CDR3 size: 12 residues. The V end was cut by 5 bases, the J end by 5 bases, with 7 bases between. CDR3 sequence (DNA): TGTGCCAGCAGCGCCCGGGACAATGAGCAGTTCTTC. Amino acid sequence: CASSARDNEQFF.

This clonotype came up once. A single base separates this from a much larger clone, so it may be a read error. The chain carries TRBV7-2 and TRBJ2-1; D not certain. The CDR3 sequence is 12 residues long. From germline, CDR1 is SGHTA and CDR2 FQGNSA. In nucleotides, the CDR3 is TGTGTCAGCAATAACATCCAAGGGGAGCAGTTCTTC. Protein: CVSNNIQGEQFF.

The CDR3 reads CASSTGRIHQPQHF. The CDR3 nucleotides are TGTGCCAGCAGTACGGGACGGATCCATCAGCCCCAGCATTTT. The V gene is TRBV28, the J gene TRBJ1-5; D is perhaps TRBD1 (5 bases). CDR3 length equals 14 residues. The germline CDR1 and CDR2 sequences are MDHEN and SYDVKM. Trimming shortened V by 5 bases and J by 5 bases, and 13 bases separated the two germline ends.

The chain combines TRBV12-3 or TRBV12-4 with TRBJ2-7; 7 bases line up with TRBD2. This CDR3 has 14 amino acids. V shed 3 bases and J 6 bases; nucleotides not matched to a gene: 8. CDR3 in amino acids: CASSFGAGISEQYF. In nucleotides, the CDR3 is TGTGCCAGCAGTTTCGGAGCGGGGATTAGCGAGCAGTACTTC.

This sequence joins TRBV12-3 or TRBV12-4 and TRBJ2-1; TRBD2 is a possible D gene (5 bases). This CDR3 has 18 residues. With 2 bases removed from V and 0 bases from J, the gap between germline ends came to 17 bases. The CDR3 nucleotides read TGTGCCAGCAGTTTATCCCCCCCCCCGGGGAGCTCCTACAATGAGCAGTTCTTC. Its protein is CASSLSPPPGSSYNEQFF.

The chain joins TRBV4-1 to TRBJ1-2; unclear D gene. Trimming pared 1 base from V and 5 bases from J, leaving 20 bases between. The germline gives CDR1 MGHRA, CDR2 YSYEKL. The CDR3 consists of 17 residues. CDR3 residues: CASSQVLPFSGPYGYTF. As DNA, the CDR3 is TGCGCCAGCAGCCAAGTCCTGCCTTTTAGCGGCCCTTATGGCTACACCTTC.

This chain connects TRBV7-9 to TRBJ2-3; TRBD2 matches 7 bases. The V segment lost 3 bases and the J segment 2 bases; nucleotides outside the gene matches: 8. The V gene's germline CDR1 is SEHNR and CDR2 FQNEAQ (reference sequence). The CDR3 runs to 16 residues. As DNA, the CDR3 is TGTGCCAGCAGCTTTTCCCAGCGGGGACCCACAGATACGCAGTATTTT. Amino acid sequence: CASSFSQRGPTDTQYF.

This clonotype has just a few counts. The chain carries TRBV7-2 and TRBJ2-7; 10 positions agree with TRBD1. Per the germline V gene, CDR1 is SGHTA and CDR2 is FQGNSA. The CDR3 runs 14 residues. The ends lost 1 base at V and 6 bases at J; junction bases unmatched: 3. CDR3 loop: CASSLDRTGGEQYF. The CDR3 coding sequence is TGTGCCAGCAGCTTAGATCGGACAGGGGGCGAGCAGTACTTC.

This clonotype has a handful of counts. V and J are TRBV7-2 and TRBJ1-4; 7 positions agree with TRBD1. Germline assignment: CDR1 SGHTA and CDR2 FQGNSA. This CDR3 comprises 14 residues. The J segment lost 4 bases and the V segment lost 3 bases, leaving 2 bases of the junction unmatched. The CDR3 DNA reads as TGTGCCAGCAGCTTGAACAGGGGTAATGAAAAACTGTTTTTT. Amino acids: CASSLNRGNEKLFF.

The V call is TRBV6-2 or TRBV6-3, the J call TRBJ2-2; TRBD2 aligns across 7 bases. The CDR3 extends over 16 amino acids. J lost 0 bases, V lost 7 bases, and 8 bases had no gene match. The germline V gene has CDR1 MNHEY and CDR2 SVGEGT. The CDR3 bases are TGTGCCAGCAAGAAATCAGCGGGGACGAACACCGGGGAGCTGTTTTTT. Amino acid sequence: CASKKSAGTNTGELFF.

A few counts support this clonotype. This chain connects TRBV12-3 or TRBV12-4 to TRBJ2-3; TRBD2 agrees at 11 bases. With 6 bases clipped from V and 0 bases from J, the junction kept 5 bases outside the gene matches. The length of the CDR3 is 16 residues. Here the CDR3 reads CASSGTSGTSTDTQYF. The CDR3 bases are TGTGCCAGCAGCGGGACTAGCGGCACTAGCACAGATACGCAGTATTTT.

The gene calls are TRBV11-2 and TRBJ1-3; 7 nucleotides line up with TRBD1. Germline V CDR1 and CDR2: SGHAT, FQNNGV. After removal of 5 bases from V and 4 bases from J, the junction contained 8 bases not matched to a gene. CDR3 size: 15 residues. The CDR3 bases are TGTGCCAGCAGCCCGATAAGGGGGCACGGAAACACCATATATTTT. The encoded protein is CASSPIRGHGNTIYF.

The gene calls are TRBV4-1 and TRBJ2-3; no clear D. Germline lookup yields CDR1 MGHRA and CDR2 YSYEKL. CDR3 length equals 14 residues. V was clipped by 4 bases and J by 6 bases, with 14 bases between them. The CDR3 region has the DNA TGCGCCAGCAGCCCTGTCGTGAGGTTGGATACGCAGTATTTT. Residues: CASSPVVRLDTQYF.

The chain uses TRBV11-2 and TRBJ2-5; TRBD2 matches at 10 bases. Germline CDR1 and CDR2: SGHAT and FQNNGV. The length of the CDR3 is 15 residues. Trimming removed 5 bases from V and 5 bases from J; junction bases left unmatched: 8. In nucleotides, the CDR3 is TGTGCCAGCAGCCGAACCGGGACTAGCGACGAGACCCAGTACTTC. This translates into CASSRTGTSDETQYF.

CDR3 sequence reads: CSARDMDFRSPLHF. The DNA for the CDR3 is TGCAGTGCTAGAGATATGGATTTCAGGTCACCCCTCCACTTT. The chain employs TRBV20-1 and TRBJ1-6; D is uncertain. Germline CDR1 reads DFQATT; CDR2 reads SNEGSKA (reference sequence). With 0 bases removed from V and 10 bases from J, the gap between germline ends came to 13 bases. This CDR3 is built from 14 residues.

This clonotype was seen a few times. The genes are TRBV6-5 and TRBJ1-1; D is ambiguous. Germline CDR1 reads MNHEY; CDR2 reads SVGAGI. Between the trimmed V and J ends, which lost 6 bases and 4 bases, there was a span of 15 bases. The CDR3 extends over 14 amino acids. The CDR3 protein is CASRRESAFTEAFF. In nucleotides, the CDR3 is TGTGCCAGCAGGAGGGAGTCTGCTTTCACTGAAGCTTTCTTT.